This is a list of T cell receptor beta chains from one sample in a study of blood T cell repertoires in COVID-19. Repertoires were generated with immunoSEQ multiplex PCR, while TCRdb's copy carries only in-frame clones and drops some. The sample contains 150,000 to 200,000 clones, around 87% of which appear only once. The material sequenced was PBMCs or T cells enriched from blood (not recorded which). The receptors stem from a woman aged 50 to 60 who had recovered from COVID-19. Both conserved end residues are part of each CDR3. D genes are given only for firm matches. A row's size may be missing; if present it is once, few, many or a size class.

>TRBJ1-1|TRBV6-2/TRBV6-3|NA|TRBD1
CASSGGQGLNTEAFF
TGTGCCAGCAGTGGAGGACAGGGCTTAAACACTGAAGCTTTCTTT
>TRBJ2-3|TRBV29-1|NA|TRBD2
CSVGRGTDTQYF
TGCAGCGTTGGGCGGGGGACAGATACGCAGTATTTT
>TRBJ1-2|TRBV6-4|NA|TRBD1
CASSPGQNYGYTF
TGTGCCAGCAGCCCGGGACAGAACTATGGCTACACCTTC
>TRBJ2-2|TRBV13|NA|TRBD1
CASKLGPAGTENTGELFF
TGTGCCAGCAAGCTGGGGCCGGCCGGGACAGAAAACACCGGGGAGCTGTTTTTT
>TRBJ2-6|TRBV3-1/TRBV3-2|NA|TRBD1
CASSQGQAFSSGANVLTF
TGTGCCAGCAGCCAGGGACAGGCGTTTAGCTCTGGGGCCAACGTCCTGACTTTC
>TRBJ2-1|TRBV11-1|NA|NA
CASSLSEGGTGGSQFF
TGTGCCAGCAGCTTAAGCGAAGGGGGAACGGGAGGATCCCAGTTCTTC
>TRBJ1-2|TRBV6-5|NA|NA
CASSYRNRAGGYTF
TGTGCCAGCAGTTACCGGAACAGGGCAGGTGGCTACACCTTC
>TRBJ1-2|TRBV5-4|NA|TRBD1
CASNAGQGANYGYTF
TGTGCCAGCAACGCAGGACAGGGGGCTAACTATGGCTACACCTTC
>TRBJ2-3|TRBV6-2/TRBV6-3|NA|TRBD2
CASSYAGGLPDTQYF
TGTGCCAGCAGTTACGCGGGGGGGTTGCCAGATACGCAGTATTTT
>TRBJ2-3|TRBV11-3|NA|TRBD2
CASSSGIAGADTQYF
TGTGCCAGCAGCTCCGGGATAGCGGGGGCGGATACGCAGTATTTT
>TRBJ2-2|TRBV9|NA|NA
CASSGGGVYPLSTGELFF
TGTGCCAGCAGCGGCGGGGGCGTTTACCCTCTGTCCACCGGGGAGCTGTTTTTT
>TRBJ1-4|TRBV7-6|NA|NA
CASSFSGQRQEKLFF
TGTGCCAGCAGCTTTTCAGGACAGAGGCAAGAAAAACTGTTTTTT
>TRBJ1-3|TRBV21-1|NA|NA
CASSKGRGPIPGGGNTIYF
TGTGCCAGCAGCAAAGGACGGGGTCCTATACCGGGCGGTGGAAACACCATATATTTT
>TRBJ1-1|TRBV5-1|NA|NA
CASSLARLGEAFF
TGCGCCAGCAGCTTGGCGCGACTGGGTGAAGCTTTCTTT
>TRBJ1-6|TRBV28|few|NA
CASSTDYENFMPNSPLHF
TGTGCCAGCAGCACCGATTACGAGAACTTCATGCCAAATTCACCCCTCCACTTT
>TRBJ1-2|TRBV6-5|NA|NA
CASTTGDFSYTF
TGTGCCAGCACCACCGGAGACTTTTCCTACACCTTC
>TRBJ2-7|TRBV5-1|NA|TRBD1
CASSLEGGAYEQYF
TGCGCCAGCAGCTTGGAAGGGGGCGCCTACGAGCAGTACTTC
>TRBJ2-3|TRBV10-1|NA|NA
CASSESTGTGTDTQYF
TGCGCCAGCAGTGAGTCAACGGGGACTGGCACAGATACGCAGTATTTT